This TCR beta chain was recorded in a study of cytomegalovirus exposure and HLA in healthy donors. V gave up 5 bases and J gave up 5 bases, with 15 bases separating them. In germline, CDR1 is LNHNV, CDR2 YYDKDF (reference sequence). There are 15 residues in the CDR3. Researchers ran the PCR with 60 Vbeta and 13 Jbeta primers. Generated by immunoSEQ multiplex PCR, the TCRdb table keeps only in-frame clones and is missing some. The sample yields 170,000 or so clones, 84% seen once. The rearrangement joins TRBV15 to TRBJ1-4, with D possibly being TRBD1 (6 bases). Sequenced material: PBMCs. This TCR derives from a boy between 2 and 10 years old in good health and CMV-seronegative. The CDR3: CATSLIVGANEKLFF. For the CDR3, the DNA is TGTGCCACCAGCTTAATAGTGGGGGCAAATGAAAAACTGTTTTTT.